Listed here is a single T cell receptor beta chain. What it binds is not known. The CDR3 extends over 13 amino acids. With 7 bases removed from V and 2 bases from J, the gap between germline ends came to 12 bases. Germline CDR1 and CDR2: SQVTM and ANQGSEA. These data belong to a study of breast tumors, draining lymph nodes, adjacent tissues. Overall study results and limits: Tumors had less TCR diversity than lymph nodes, more than nontumor tissue. Compared with basal-like, luminal-like tumors shared significantly more repertoire with nontumor tissue. The data were judged consistent with most tumor T cells coming from lymph node and expanding in tumor. Tumor T cell lymph node origin was a supported hypothesis, not proven.

A single record per CDR3 protein comes from TCRdb applying MiXCR to the multiplex PCR reads. The data hold about 22,000 distinct CDR3 sequences, with around 41% observed a single time. Sequenced material: breast tumor tissue. This sequence was found in a female donor with breast cancer. Some clones in this sample may be carry-over from other donors' samples. This chain uses TRBV29-1 with TRBJ2-1, with D tentatively TRBD1 or TRBD2 (5 bases each). CDR3 sequence: CSGEPGPYNEQFF. The CDR3 nucleotides are TGCAGCGGCGAACCGGGACCCTACAATGAGCAGTTCTTC.